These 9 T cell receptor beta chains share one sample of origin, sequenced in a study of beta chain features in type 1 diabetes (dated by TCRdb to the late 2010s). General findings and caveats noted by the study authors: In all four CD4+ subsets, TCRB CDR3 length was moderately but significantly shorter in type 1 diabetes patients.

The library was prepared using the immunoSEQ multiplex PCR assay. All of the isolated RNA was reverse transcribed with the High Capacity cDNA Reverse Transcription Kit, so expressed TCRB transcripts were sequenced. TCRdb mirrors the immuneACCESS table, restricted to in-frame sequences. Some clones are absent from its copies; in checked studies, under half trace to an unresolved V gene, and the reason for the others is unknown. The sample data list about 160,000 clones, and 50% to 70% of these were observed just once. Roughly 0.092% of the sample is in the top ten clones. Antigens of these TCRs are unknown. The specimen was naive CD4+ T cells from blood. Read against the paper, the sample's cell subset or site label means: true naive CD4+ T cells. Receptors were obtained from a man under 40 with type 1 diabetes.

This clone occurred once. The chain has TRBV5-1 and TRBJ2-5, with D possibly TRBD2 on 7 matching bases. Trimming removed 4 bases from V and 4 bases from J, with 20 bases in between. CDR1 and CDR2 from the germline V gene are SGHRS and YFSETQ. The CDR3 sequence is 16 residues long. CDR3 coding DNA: TGCGCCAGCAGCCCCGACCCACGCGGGGGCGGAGAGACCCAGTACTTC. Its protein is CASSPDPRGGGETQYF.

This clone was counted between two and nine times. The CDR3 spells CASMDLLEQYF. CDR3 nucleotides: TGTGCCAGCATGGACCTTCTGGAGCAGTACTTC. The V gene is TRBV2, the J gene TRBJ2-7; D is unclear. CDR1 and CDR2 from the germline V gene are SNHLY and FYNNEI. With 7 bases removed from V and 7 bases from J, the gap between germline ends came to 11 bases. The CDR3 contains 11 residues.

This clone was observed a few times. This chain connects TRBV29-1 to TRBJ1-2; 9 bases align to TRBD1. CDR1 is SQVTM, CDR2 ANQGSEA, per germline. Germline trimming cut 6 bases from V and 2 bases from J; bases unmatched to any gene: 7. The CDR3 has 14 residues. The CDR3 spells CSVGQGIPNYGYTF. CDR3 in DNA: TGCAGCGTGGGACAGGGAATTCCCAACTATGGCTACACCTTC.

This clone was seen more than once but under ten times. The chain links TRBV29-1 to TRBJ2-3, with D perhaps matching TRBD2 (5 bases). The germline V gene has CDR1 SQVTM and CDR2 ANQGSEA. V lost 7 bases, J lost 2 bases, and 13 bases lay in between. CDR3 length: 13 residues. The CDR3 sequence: CSARSGYTDTQYF. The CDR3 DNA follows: TGCAGCGCCAGGTCGGGGTACACAGATACGCAGTATTTT.

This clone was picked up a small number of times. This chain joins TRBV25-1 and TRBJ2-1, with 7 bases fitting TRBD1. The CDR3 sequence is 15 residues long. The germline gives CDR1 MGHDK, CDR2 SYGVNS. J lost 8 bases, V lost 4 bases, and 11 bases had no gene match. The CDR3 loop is CASSAIKPGGDEQFF. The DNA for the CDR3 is TGTGCCAGCAGTGCCATCAAACCAGGGGGAGATGAGCAGTTCTTC.

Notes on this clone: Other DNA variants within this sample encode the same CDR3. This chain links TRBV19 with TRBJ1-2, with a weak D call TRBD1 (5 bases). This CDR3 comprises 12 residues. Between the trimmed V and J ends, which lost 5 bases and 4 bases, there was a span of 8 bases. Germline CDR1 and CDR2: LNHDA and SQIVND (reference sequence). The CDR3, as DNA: TGTGCCAGTAGTCAGGGCACCTATGGCTACACCTTC. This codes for CASSQGTYGYTF.

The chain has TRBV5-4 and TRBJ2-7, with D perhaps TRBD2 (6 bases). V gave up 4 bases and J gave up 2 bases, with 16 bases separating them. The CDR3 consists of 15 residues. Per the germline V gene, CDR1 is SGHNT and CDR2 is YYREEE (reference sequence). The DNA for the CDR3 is TGTGCCAGCAGCGTTACCGGGACTCTCGCCTACGAGCAGTACTTC. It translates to CASSVTGTLAYEQYF.

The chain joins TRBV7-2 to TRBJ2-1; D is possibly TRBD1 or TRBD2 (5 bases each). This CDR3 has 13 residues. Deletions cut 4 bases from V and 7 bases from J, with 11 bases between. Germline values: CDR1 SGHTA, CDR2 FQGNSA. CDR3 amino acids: CASSWGRENEQFF. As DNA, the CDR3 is TGTGCCAGCAGCTGGGGACGAGAGAATGAGCAGTTCTTC. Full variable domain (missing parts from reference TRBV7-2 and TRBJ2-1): GAGVSQSPSNKVTEKGKDVELRCDPISGHTALYWYRQSLGQGLEFLIYFQGNSAPDKSGLPSDRFSAERTGGSVSTLTIQRTQQEDSAVYLCASSWGRENEQFFGPGTRLTVL.

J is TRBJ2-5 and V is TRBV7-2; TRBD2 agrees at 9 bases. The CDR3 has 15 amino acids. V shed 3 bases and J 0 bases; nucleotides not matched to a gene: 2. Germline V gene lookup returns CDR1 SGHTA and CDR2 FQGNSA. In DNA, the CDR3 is TGTGCCAGCAGCTTTTCTAGCGGGGACCAAGAGACCCAGTACTTC. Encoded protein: CASSFSSGDQETQYF.